In its sample, the clone carrying this T cell receptor beta chain was seen many times. Its specificity is not known. The data belong to a study of T cells in Graves' hyperthyroidism and ophthalmopathy. Study-level findings and limits: A model of 13 V-J features distinguished ophthalmopathy from stable hyperthyroidism. In the blood, most expanded thyroid clonotypes above 0.001 appeared as well.

TCR beta CDR3 regions were amplified from RNA. The TCR CDR3 was amplified in a first-round RT-PCR using the HTBI primer set. MiXCR, applied by TCRdb to the multiplex PCR reads, yields one record per CDR3 protein. This table has some 600,000 distinct CDR3 sequences, approximately 15% appearing once. CDR3 length: 15 residues. V was cut by 7 bases and J by 2 bases, with 15 bases left in between. Germline values: CDR1 MNHNS, CDR2 SASEGT. The source of this sequence is a woman younger than 45 with Graves' hyperthyroidism that later progressed to Graves' ophthalmopathy. The chain carries TRBV6-1 and TRBJ2-1; tentative D call: TRBD2 (6 bases). The source material was blood. The CDR3 DNA follows: TGTGCCAGCATTCGGGGAGGAGGTACCTACAATGAGCAGTTCTTC. As protein: CASIRGGGTYNEQFF.